The 24 T cell receptor beta chains reported below all come from one sample, sequenced in a study of blood T cell repertoires in COVID-19. Repertoires were generated with immunoSEQ multiplex PCR, while TCRdb's copy carries only in-frame clones and drops some. The top ten hold 4.3% of the sample, which has under 250,000 clones, 65% to 85% seen once. The sample consisted of PBMCs or T cells enriched from blood (not recorded which). These receptors were taken from a young man with acute COVID-19.

The chain employs TRBV6-2 or TRBV6-3 and TRBJ1-5; possible D gene TRBD1, 6 bases. CDR1 MNHEY and CDR2 SVGEGT come from the germline V gene. Trimming took off 4 bases at V and 6 bases at J, with 10 bases between the two ends. CDR3 size: 13 residues. CDR3 sequence (DNA): TGTGCCAGCAGTTTAGCAGGGGTTCAGCCCCAGCATTTT. Encoded protein: CASSLAGVQPQHF.

This clone was observed once. The CDR3 nucleotides read TGTGCCAGCAGCTTGGAAGGGGATGGGCAGTACTTC. It encodes CASSLEGDGQYF. The rearrangement links TRBV5-4 to TRBJ2-7; maybe TRBD1 (5 bases). The CDR3 covers 12 residues. The germline V and J ends were trimmed by 0 bases and 9 bases, with 10 bases remaining between them. Per germline, CDR1 SGHNT and CDR2 YYREEE (reference sequence).

Remarks on this clone: This sample also contains other DNA sequences that code for the same CDR3. This chain uses TRBV6-5 with TRBJ1-1, with D tentatively TRBD1 (5 bases). V was pared by 5 bases and J by 3 bases, with 10 bases between. The CDR3 has 13 residues. Germline V CDR1 and CDR2: MNHEY, SVGAGI. CDR3 amino acids: CASSPPGYTEAFF. In DNA, the CDR3 is TGTGCCAGCAGTCCACCAGGGTACACTGAAGCTTTCTTT.

This clone appeared once. The V call is TRBV7-2, the J call TRBJ1-2; D gene ambiguous. Germline V lookup: CDR1 SGHTA, CDR2 FQGNSA. Trimming left V 1 base short and J 8 bases short, with 11 bases between. The CDR3 totals 13 residues. DNA of the CDR3: TGTGCCAGCAGCTTAGAGGCACTCGGGGGCTACACCTTC. It encodes CASSLEALGGYTF.

The rearrangement links TRBV5-6 to TRBJ1-2, with D uncertain. The V and J ends lost 2 bases and 4 bases respectively, with 12 bases between them. Germline V lookup: CDR1 SGHDT, CDR2 YYEEEE. The length of the CDR3 is 14 residues. The CDR3: CASSLQQTSYGYTF. The CDR3 nucleotides are TGTGCCAGCAGCTTACAACAGACCTCCTATGGCTACACCTTC. Using reference TRBV5-6 and TRBJ1-2 for the parts outside the CDR3, the full variable domain is DAGVTQSPTHLIKTRGQQVTLRCSPKSGHDTVSWYQQALGQGPQFIFQYYEEEERQRGNFPDRFSGHQFPNYSSELNVNALLLGDSALYLCASSLQQTSYGYTFGSGTRLTVV.

The chain recombines TRBV29-1 with TRBJ1-1; D gene uncertain. The CDR3 runs 14 residues. With 1 base removed from V and 0 bases from J, the gap between germline ends came to 9 bases. The germline CDR1 and CDR2 sequences are SQVTM and ANQGSEA. Here the CDR3 reads CSVEAHRVNTEAFF. CDR3 coding DNA: TGCAGCGTTGAAGCCCACAGAGTGAACACTGAAGCTTTCTTT.

This clone has a single count. V usage is TRBV5-1 and J usage is TRBJ2-3; D is possibly TRBD1 (5 bases). This CDR3 region has 15 residues. Germline assignment: CDR1 SGHRS and CDR2 YFSETQ. V was trimmed by 0 bases and J by 2 bases, leaving 10 bases between them. The CDR3 loop reads CASSLGLGVTDTQYF. CDR3 nucleotide sequence: TGCGCCAGCAGCTTGGGTCTAGGGGTCACAGATACGCAGTATTTT.

The table lists this clone with a few counts. This chain links TRBV30 with TRBJ1-2, with a tentative D call TRBD1 (5 bases). Germline V CDR1 and CDR2: GTSNPN, SVGIG (reference sequence). Trimming removed 3 bases from V and 2 bases from J, with 16 bases in between. CDR3 length: 15 residues. Here the CDR3 reads CAWSHRQYLNYGYTF. For the CDR3, the DNA is TGTGCCTGGAGCCACCGACAGTATTTAAACTATGGCTACACCTTC.

The gene calls are TRBV15 and TRBJ2-2; the match to TRBD1 covers 8 bases. V gave up 3 bases and J gave up 6 bases; unmatched junction bases: 15. This CDR3 has 18 amino acids. Germline lookup yields CDR1 LNHNV and CDR2 YYDKDF (reference sequence). The CDR3 is CATSRSLGQGIGAGELFF. The CDR3 DNA is TGTGCCACCAGCAGGTCTTTAGGACAGGGAATTGGCGCCGGGGAGCTGTTTTTT. Looking up the rest from reference TRBV15 and TRBJ2-2 gives the full variable domain: DAMVIQNPRYQVTQFGKPVTLSCSQTLNHNVMYWYQQKSSQAPKLLFHYYDKDFNNEADTPDNFQSRRPNTSFCFLDIRSPGLGDTAMYLCATSRSLGQGIGAGELFFGEGSRLTVL.

V usage is TRBV19 and J usage is TRBJ1-5; possibly TRBD1 for D (5 bases). Germline-derived CDR1 and CDR2 are LNHDA and SQIVND (reference sequence). Trimming stripped 3 bases from V and 1 base from J, with 10 bases between. The length of the CDR3 is 15 residues. CDR3 residues: CASSISAGSNQPQHF. The CDR3 bases are TGTGCCAGTAGTATCTCCGCAGGGAGCAATCAGCCCCAGCATTTT.

The chain joins TRBV5-1 to TRBJ2-7; TRBD2 might be the D (7 bases). V lost 0 bases to trimming and J lost 1 base, with 17 bases between them. The germline V gene encodes CDR1 SGHRS and CDR2 YFSETQ. This CDR3 is built from 17 residues. Here the CDR3 reads CASSLAGQAGNSYEQYF. CDR3 DNA sequence: TGCGCCAGCAGCTTGGCGGGACAAGCGGGGAATTCCTACGAGCAGTACTTC.

The V and J genes are TRBV4-2 and TRBJ2-1; D might be TRBD2 (6 bases). Trimming removed 4 bases at V and 2 bases at J, with 9 bases between. CDR1 LGHNA and CDR2 YNFKEQ come from the germline V gene. The CDR3 runs 14 residues. The CDR3: CASSPRTTYNEQFF. The CDR3 coding sequence is TGTGCCAGCAGCCCCCGGACTACCTACAATGAGCAGTTCTTC.

The chain couples TRBV7-6 to TRBJ2-5; D is ambiguous. The germline V and J ends were trimmed by 2 bases and 5 bases, with 9 bases remaining between them. This CDR3 has 13 residues. The germline V gene has CDR1 SGHVS and CDR2 FNYEAQ. For the CDR3, the DNA is TGTGCCAGCAGCTTAATCTCTAGGGAGACCCAGTACTTC. Its translation is CASSLISRETQYF. The whole variable domain, remainder taken from reference TRBV7-6 and TRBJ2-5, is GAGVSQSPRYKVTKRGQDVALRCDPISGHVSLYWYRQALGQGPEFLTYFNYEAQQDKSGLPNDRFSAERPEGSISTLTIQRTEQRDSAMYRCASSLISRETQYFGPGTRLLVL.

The V gene is TRBV29-1, the J gene TRBJ2-3, with a weak D call TRBD1 (6 bases). V lost 6 bases to trimming and J lost 0 bases, with 16 bases between them. Germline V CDR1 and CDR2: SQVTM, ANQGSEA. This CDR3 comprises 15 residues. The CDR3 here is CSVQGTDLSTDTQYF. The DNA of the CDR3 is TGCAGCGTGCAGGGGACGGACCTAAGCACAGATACGCAGTATTTT.

The chain has TRBV7-2 and TRBJ1-2; no definite D call. CDR3 length: 16 residues. The V gene lost 5 bases and the J gene lost 5 bases, with 21 bases spanning the gap. Germline V gene data show CDR1 as SGHTA and CDR2 as FQGNSA. The DNA for the CDR3 is TGTGCCAGCAGCCCTGTGGGCACCTCAGGTTTATATGGCTACACCTTC. The encoded protein is CASSPVGTSGLYGYTF.

The V gene is TRBV24-1, the J gene TRBJ2-7; 7 nucleotides agree with TRBD2. Per the germline V gene, CDR1 is KGHDR and CDR2 is SFDVKD. J lost 2 bases, V lost 9 bases, and 9 bases had no gene match. This CDR3 comprises 14 residues. The CDR3 DNA reads TGTGCCACCGCTGGGAGGGGATACCCCTACGAGCAGTACTTC. Encoded protein: CATAGRGYPYEQYF.

V gene TRBV5-5 combines with J gene TRBJ1-4; D possibly corresponds to TRBD1 (5 bases). This CDR3 contains 17 residues. The germline V gene has CDR1 SGHKS and CDR2 YYEKEE (reference sequence). V lost 2 bases, J lost 8 bases, and 22 bases lay in between. CDR3 in amino acids: CASSFRDSEVAPEKLFF. The CDR3 DNA reads as TGTGCCAGCAGCTTCCGAGACAGTGAAGTTGCGCCAGAAAAACTGTTTTTT.

V is TRBV4-1 and J is TRBJ2-7; 7 positions match TRBD1. The trim removed 2 bases at V and 4 bases at J, leaving 5 bases unmatched. The CDR3 has 14 amino acids. The germline gives CDR1 MGHRA, CDR2 YSYEKL. This CDR3 is CASSQPGQKYEQYF. CDR3 DNA sequence: TGCGCCAGCAGCCAACCGGGACAGAAATACGAGCAGTACTTC.

V is TRBV11-2 and J is TRBJ1-1; no clear D gene. The CDR3 runs 14 residues. Germline CDR1 and CDR2: SGHAT and FQNNGV. V lost 3 bases and J 1 base, leaving 9 bases between the germline ends. CDR3 amino acids: CASSLAGRNTEAFF. CDR3 coding DNA: TGTGCCAGCAGCTTGGCAGGTCGGAACACTGAAGCTTTCTTT.

This clone appeared a few times. The rearrangement uses TRBV6-5 and TRBJ1-2, with 8 bases identical to TRBD1. The V segment lost 10 bases and the J segment 8 bases; nucleotides outside the gene matches: 9. Germline CDR1 is MNHEY and CDR2 is SVGAGI. This CDR3 is 12 amino acids long. CDR3: CAIRQGIEGYTF. As DNA, the CDR3 is TGTGCCATACGACAGGGGATAGAAGGCTACACCTTC.

The chain uses TRBV24-1 and TRBJ1-2; TRBD1 might be the D (6 bases). V lost 3 bases to trimming and J lost 8 bases, with 15 bases between them. The germline gives CDR1 KGHDR, CDR2 SFDVKD. This CDR3 is built from 14 residues. In nucleotides, the CDR3 is TGTGCCACCAGTGATGAATCAGGGGCGCGGGGCTACACCTTC. Translating it yields CATSDESGARGYTF.

The genes are TRBV15 and TRBJ2-3; no reliable D call. This CDR3 contains 15 residues. Deletions cut 1 base from V and 4 bases from J, with 12 bases between. The germline gives CDR1 LNHNV, CDR2 YYDKDF (reference sequence). The CDR3 DNA reads as TGTGCCACCAGCAGAGCATCTTCAGAAGCAGATACGCAGTATTTT. It specifies CATSRASSEADTQYF.

The chain recombines TRBV28 with TRBJ2-7; D uncertain. Germline loops: CDR1 MDHEN, CDR2 SYDVKM. Deletions cut 3 bases from V and 2 bases from J, with 5 bases between. CDR3 size: 12 residues. The CDR3 DNA reads TGTGCCAGCAGTTTGTCGGCCTACGAGCAGTACTTC. Translating gives CASSLSAYEQYF.

This chain joins TRBV19 and TRBJ2-5; TRBD2 aligns across 12 bases. V lost 1 base and J lost 2; bases outside the gene matches: 2. Germline V gene sequence: CDR1 LNHDA, CDR2 SQIVND (reference sequence). This CDR3 is 16 amino acids long. CDR3 bases: TGTGCCAGTAGTATAGGCACTAGCGGGGGGCAAGAGACCCAGTACTTC. Translating gives CASSIGTSGGQETQYF.